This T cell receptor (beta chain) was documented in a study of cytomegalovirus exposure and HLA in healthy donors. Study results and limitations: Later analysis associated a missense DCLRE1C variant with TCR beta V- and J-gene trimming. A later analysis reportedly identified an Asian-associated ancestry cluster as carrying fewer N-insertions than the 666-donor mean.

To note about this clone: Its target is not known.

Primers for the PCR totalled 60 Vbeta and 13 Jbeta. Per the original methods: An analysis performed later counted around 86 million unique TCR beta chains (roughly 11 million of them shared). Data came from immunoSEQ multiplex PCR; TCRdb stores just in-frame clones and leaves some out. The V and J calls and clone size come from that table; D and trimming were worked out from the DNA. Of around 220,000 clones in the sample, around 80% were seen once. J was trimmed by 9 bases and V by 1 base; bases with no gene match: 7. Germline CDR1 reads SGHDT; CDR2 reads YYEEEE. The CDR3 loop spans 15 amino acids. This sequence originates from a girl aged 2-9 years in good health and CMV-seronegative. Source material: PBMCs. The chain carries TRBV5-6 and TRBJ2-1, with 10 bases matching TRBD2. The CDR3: CASSLPSGSGSEQFF. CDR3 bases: TGTGCCAGCAGCTTGCCTAGCGGGAGTGGGAGTGAGCAGTTCTTC.